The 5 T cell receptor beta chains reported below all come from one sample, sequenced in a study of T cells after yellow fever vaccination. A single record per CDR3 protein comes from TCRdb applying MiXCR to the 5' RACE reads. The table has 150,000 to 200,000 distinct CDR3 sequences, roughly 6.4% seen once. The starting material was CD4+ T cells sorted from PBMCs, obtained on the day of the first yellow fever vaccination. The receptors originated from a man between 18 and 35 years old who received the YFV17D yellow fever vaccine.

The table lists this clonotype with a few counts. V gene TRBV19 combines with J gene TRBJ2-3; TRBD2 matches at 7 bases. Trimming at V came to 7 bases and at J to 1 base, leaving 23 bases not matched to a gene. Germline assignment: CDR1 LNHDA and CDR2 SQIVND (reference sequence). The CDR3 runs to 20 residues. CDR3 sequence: CASIGRLDRIGGDGTDTQYF. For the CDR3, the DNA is TGTGCCAGTATCGGTCGATTGGACCGAATTGGGGGGGATGGCACAGATACGCAGTATTTT.

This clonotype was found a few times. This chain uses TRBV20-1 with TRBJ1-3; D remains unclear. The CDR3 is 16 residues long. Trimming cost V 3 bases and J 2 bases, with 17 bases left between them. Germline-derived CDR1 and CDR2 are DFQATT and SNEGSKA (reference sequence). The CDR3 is CSASKVQAGAGNTIYF. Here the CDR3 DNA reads TGCAGTGCTAGTAAGGTGCAGGCCGGGGCTGGAAACACCATATATTTT.

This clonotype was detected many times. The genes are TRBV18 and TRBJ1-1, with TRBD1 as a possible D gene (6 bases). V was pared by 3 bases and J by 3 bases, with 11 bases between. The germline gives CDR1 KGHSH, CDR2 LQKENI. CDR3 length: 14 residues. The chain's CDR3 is CASSPFRGDTEAFF. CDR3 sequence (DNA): TGTGCCAGCTCACCGTTCAGGGGTGACACTGAAGCTTTCTTT.

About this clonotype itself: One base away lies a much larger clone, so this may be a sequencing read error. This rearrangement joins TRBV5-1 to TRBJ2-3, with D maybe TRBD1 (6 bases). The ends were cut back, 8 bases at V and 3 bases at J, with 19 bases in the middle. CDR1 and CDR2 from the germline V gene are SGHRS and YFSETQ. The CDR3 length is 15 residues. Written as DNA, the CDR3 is TGCGCCAGAACCCCACAGGGCGGTGATACAGATACGCAGTATTTT. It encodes CARTPQGGDTDTQYF.

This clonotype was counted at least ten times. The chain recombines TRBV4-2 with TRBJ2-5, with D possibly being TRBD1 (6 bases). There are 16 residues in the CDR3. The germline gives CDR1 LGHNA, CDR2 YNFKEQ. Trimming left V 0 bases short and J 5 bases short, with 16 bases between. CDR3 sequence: CASSQDLQGSLETQYF. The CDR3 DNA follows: TGTGCCAGCAGCCAAGATCTACAGGGCTCGTTGGAGACCCAGTACTTC.